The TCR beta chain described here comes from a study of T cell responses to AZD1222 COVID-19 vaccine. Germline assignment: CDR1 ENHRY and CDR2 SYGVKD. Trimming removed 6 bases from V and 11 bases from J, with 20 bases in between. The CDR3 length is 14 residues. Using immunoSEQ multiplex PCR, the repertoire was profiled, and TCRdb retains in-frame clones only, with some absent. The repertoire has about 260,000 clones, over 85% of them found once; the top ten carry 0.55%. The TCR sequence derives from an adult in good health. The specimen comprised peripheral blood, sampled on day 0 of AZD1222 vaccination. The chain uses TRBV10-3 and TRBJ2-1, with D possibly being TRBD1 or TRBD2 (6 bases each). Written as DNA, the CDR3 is TGTGCCATCAGAGACGCTGGGGGGCCGGGACAGCAGTTCTTC. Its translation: CAIRDAGGPGQQFF.